These 13 T cell receptor beta chains were sequenced from one sample in a study of OX40 agonist ivuxolimab in advanced cancers. Using immunoSEQ multiplex PCR, the repertoire was profiled, and TCRdb retains in-frame clones only, with some absent. The sample consists of over 30,000 clones, roughly four fifths of them appearing once. The material was CD4+ or CD8+ T cells sorted from blood, obtained in a trial of the OX40 agonist ivuxolimab. Source of these receptors: an adult with an advanced solid tumor such as melanoma, head and neck, liver or kidney cancer.

J is TRBJ2-5 and V is TRBV15; 8 bases are a match to TRBD2. Trimming took 0 bases from V and 3 from J; bases not matched to a gene: 9. The CDR3 covers 17 residues. Germline V lookup: CDR1 LNHNV, CDR2 YYDKDF (reference sequence). CDR3 in amino acids: CATSREGRTSGKETQYF. The CDR3 DNA follows: TGTGCCACCAGCAGAGAAGGGAGAACTAGCGGTAAAGAGACCCAGTACTTC.

The chain carries TRBV5-4 and TRBJ1-1; no reliable D call. V lost 0 bases, J lost 7 bases, and 19 bases lay in between. Germline lookup yields CDR1 SGHNT and CDR2 YYREEE (reference sequence). CDR3 length: 16 amino acids. The CDR3 region is CASSLDTRRRKIEAFF. CDR3 coding DNA: TGTGCCAGCAGCTTGGATACGAGGCGTAGGAAGATTGAAGCTTTCTTT.

This chain joins TRBV29-1 and TRBJ2-7; D not certain. With 6 bases removed from V and 7 bases from J, the gap between germline ends came to 22 bases. The length of the CDR3 is 14 residues. Germline V gene sequence: CDR1 SQVTM, CDR2 ANQGSEA. CDR3 region: CSVQRTGSQKEQYF. DNA of the CDR3: TGCAGCGTCCAGAGGACCGGGTCCCAGAAAGAGCAGTACTTC.

V is TRBV18 and J is TRBJ2-7, with 11 bases identical to TRBD2. V dropped 5 bases and J dropped 2; count of bases not matched to a gene: 5. The CDR3 consists of 15 residues. Germline assignment: CDR1 KGHSH and CDR2 LQKENI. CDR3 nucleotide sequence: TGTGCCAGCTCAACCGGGACTAGCGGAACCTACGAGCAGTACTTC. Its protein product is CASSTGTSGTYEQYF.

The J gene is TRBJ2-5, the V gene TRBV6-6, with 9 bases lining up with TRBD1. Per germline, CDR1 MNHNY and CDR2 SVGAGI (reference sequence). J lost 5 bases, V lost 4 bases, and 5 bases had no gene match. The CDR3 spans 14 residues. The CDR3 is CASSLGTGRETQYF. CDR3 nucleotides: TGTGCCAGCAGTTTAGGGACAGGGCGGGAGACCCAGTACTTC.

Within the sample, this clone is medium-sized. The V gene is TRBV28, the J gene TRBJ1-2; no clear D. Germline lookup yields CDR1 MDHEN and CDR2 SYDVKM. The CDR3 consists of 11 residues. The V end lost 8 bases, the J end lost 1 base, and 5 bases lay between the germline ends. CDR3 region: CASGSNYGYTF. In nucleotides, the CDR3 is TGTGCCAGCGGCAGTAACTATGGCTACACCTTC.

This clone turned up a few times. The same CDR3 is also encoded by other DNA sequences in this sample. The chain has TRBV7-9 and TRBJ1-2; D might be TRBD1 (6 bases). The V end lost 1 base, the J end lost 12 bases, and 15 bases lay between the germline ends. Germline CDR1 is SEHNR and CDR2 is FQNEAQ (reference sequence). The CDR3 runs to 13 residues. CDR3 protein: CASSLGGTNRNTF. CDR3 in DNA: TGTGCCAGCAGCTTAGGCGGGACAAACAGAAACACCTTC.

The genes are TRBV7-2 and TRBJ2-7; TRBD1 or TRBD2 may be the D gene (5 bases each). The V gene lost 1 base and the J gene lost 13 bases, with 23 bases spanning the gap. The germline CDR1 and CDR2 sequences are SGHTA and FQGNSA. The CDR3 is 15 amino acids. CDR3 residues: CASSLELGRASRPYF. CDR3 coding DNA: TGTGCCAGCAGCTTAGAGCTGGGGCGGGCGTCTCGCCCATACTTC.

The chain has TRBV5-8 and TRBJ2-2; 11 bases are a match to TRBD1. J lost 3 bases, V lost 4 bases, and 11 bases had no gene match. Looked up from germline, CDR1 is SGHTS and CDR2 is YDEGEE. The CDR3 totals 18 residues. The CDR3 sequence is CASSPGTGGSLDTGELFF. The DNA of the CDR3 is TGTGCCAGCAGCCCCGGGACAGGGGGTTCTTTGGACACCGGGGAGCTGTTTTTT.

The rearrangement joins TRBV4-2 to TRBJ2-7; D perhaps matches TRBD2 (6 bases). The germline V and J ends were trimmed by 1 base and 6 bases, with 13 bases remaining between them. This CDR3 contains 14 residues. Germline V CDR1 and CDR2: LGHNA, YNFKEQ. The CDR3 bases are TGTGCCAGCAGCCAAGCGGGAGACTTGCGCGAGCAGTACTTC. It is translated as CASSQAGDLREQYF.

J is TRBJ2-1 and V is TRBV4-3; D is ambiguous. Trimming stripped 5 bases from V and 4 bases from J, with 12 bases between. Germline V gives CDR1 LGHNA, CDR2 YSLEER. This CDR3 is 14 amino acids long. In DNA form, the CDR3 reads TGCGCCAGCAGCGCGAATGGACCATACAATGAGCAGTTCTTC. As protein: CASSANGPYNEQFF.

The gene calls are TRBV10-2 and TRBJ2-7, with 13 bases identical to TRBD2. In germline, CDR1 is WSHSY, CDR2 SAAADI. CDR3 length: 16 amino acids. V lost 4 bases and J lost 3; bases outside the gene matches: 6. This chain's CDR3 is CASSGPGLAGNYEQYF. DNA for the CDR3: TGCGCCAGCAGTGGGCCGGGACTAGCGGGGAACTACGAGCAGTACTTC.

This chain links TRBV27 with TRBJ2-7; 10 bases are shared with TRBD2. Germline loops: CDR1 MNHEY, CDR2 SMNVEV (reference sequence). CDR3 length: 15 residues. J lost 4 bases, V lost 2 bases, and 5 bases had no gene match. This CDR3 is CASSLALAGVYEQYF. The CDR3 nucleotides read TGTGCCAGCAGTTTAGCCCTAGCGGGAGTGTACGAGCAGTACTTC.